The rows below give T cell receptor beta chains drawn from one sample of a study of regulatory and conventional T cells in RAG deficiency. Clones were sequenced by immunoSEQ multiplex PCR, and TCRdb holds only the in-frame ones, with some missing. The profile shows 10,000 to 15,000 clones, roughly 93% of them singletons. These same data were also listed under a study on regulatory T cells.

Sequences were obtained from CD4+ effector T cells sorted from blood. These receptors were taken from a human donor in good health. CDR3s include the opening cysteine and the closing phenylalanine or tryptophan. D genes are given only for firm matches. Clone size, where shown, is once, few, many, or a class for clones that have expanded.

NA | TRBJ1-2 | NA | TRBV5-5 | TGTGCCAGCAGCTGGGACATCTATGGCTACACCTTC | CASSWDIYGYTF
NA | TRBJ1-4 | once | TRBV6-5 | TGTGCCAGCAGACGAAGGGGGTTAGGTGAAAAACTGTTTTTT | CASRRRGLGEKLFF
NA | TRBJ1-1 | NA | TRBV19 | TGTGCCAGTTTCTCTCAGGGGTACCAAGCTTTCTTT | CASFSQGYQAFF
TRBD1 | TRBJ2-6 | NA | TRBV28 | TGTGCCAGCAGTCGACAGGGATCTTCTGGGGCCAACGTCCTGACTTTC | CASSRQGSSGANVLTF
TRBD1 | TRBJ1-2 | NA | TRBV19 | TGTGCCAGTATCTCTACAGGGGACTATGGCTACACCTTC | CASISTGDYGYTF
TRBD1 | TRBJ1-1 | NA | TRBV7-9 | TGTGCCAGCCGCCGCGGACAGGGAGAAAACACTGAAGCTTTCTTT | CASRRGQGENTEAFF
NA | TRBJ1-5 | NA | TRBV7-3 | TGTGCCAGCAGCTTAACTAGCAATCAGCCCCAGCATTTT | CASSLTSNQPQHF
NA | TRBJ2-3 | NA | TRBV14 | TGTGCCAGCAGCCAAGGGACTAACTGGGATACGCAGTATTTT | CASSQGTNWDTQYF
NA | TRBJ2-3 | NA | TRBV28 | TGTGCCAGCAGTTTAACTTCCACAGATACGCAGTATTTT | CASSLTSTDTQYF
NA | TRBJ2-3 | NA | TRBV5-1 | TGCGCCAGCAGCTTGGAACGAACAACCCAGTATTTT | CASSLERTTQYF
NA | TRBJ1-6 | few | TRBV6-5 | TGTGCCAGCAGCCGACGGAATTCACCCCTCCACTTT | CASSRRNSPLHF
TRBD1 | TRBJ1-2 | NA | TRBV27 | TGTGCCAGCAGTTTAAGGGGACAGGGGGAAGGCTACACCTTC | CASSLRGQGEGYTF
NA | TRBJ2-5 | NA | TRBV19 | TGTGCCACTAGGGGGTACGGAGAGACCCAGTACTTC | CATRGYGETQYF
NA | TRBJ2-3 | NA | TRBV5-1 | TGCGCCAGCAGTTGGACAGACACAGATACGCAGTATTTT | CASSWTDTDTQYF
TRBD1 | TRBJ2-3 | NA | TRBV30 | TGTGCCTGCACCCCCGAACCAAGGACAGGGCCTAGCACAGATACGCAGTATTTT | CACTPEPRTGPSTDTQYF
NA | TRBJ2-7 | once | TRBV10-1 | TGCGCCAGCAGTGACGGTATCTACGAGCAGTACTTC | CASSDGIYEQYF
NA | TRBJ2-7 | NA | TRBV18 | TGTGCCAGCTCACCCAGCCGGGACCGCTTGAAAGAGCAGTACTTC | CASSPSRDRLKEQYF
TRBD1 | TRBJ1-2 | NA | TRBV7-2 | TGTGCCAGCAGCCCGGAGACAGGGCTCTATGGCTACACCTTC | CASSPETGLYGYTF
TRBD1 | TRBJ2-5 | once | TRBV12-5 | TGTGCTAGTGGACTGGACAGGGGAGAGACCCAGTACTTC | CASGLDRGETQYF
NA | TRBJ2-7 | NA | TRBV2 | TGTGCCAGCAGTGAATGGAAGGGGGTTATTAACGAGCAGTACTTC | CASSEWKGVINEQYF
NA | TRBJ1-1 | NA | TRBV9 | TGTGCCAGCAGCGTAGAGCCCGAGAACACTGAAGCTTTCTTT | CASSVEPENTEAFF
NA | TRBJ1-5 | NA | TRBV6-6 | TGTGCCAGCAGTTACGGGAGTTGGCAGCCCCAGCATTTT | CASSYGSWQPQHF
NA | TRBJ1-2 | once | TRBV2 | TGTGCCAGCAGTGAGACACCGATCCTCCCCGCGGATGGCTACACCTTC | CASSETPILPADGYTF
NA | TRBJ1-2 | NA | TRBV6-5 | TGTGCCAGCAGTTCTACAGGGAGCTATGGCTACACCTTC | CASSSTGSYGYTF
TRBD1 | TRBJ1-4 | NA | TRBV30 | TGTGCCTGGAGTGTAGTAGTGGCAGGGGGGTCAACTAATGAAAAACTGTTTTTT | CAWSVVVAGGSTNEKLFF
TRBD1 | TRBJ2-2 | NA | TRBV5-3 | TGTGCCAGAAGCCCCGGACAGGGATCGGGCACCGGGGAGCTGTTTTTT | CARSPGQGSGTGELFF
TRBD1 | TRBJ1-1 | NA | TRBV28 | TGTGCCAGCAGCCAAGGACAGGAGGAAGCTTTCTTT | CASSQGQEEAFF
NA | TRBJ1-4 | once | TRBV15 | TGTGCCACCAGCAGAGAGTTGGACACCACAACTAATGAAAAACTGTTTTTT | CATSRELDTTTNEKLFF
NA | TRBJ1-1 | NA | TRBV28 | TGTGCCAGCATAAAGGACCGCACTGAAGCTTTCTTT | CASIKDRTEAFF
NA | TRBJ1-1 | NA | TRBV11-3 | TGTGCCAGCACCCTAGAAGGAGGCTACACTGAAGCTTTCTTT | CASTLEGGYTEAFF
TRBD1 | TRBJ1-5 | NA | TRBV18 | TGTGCCAGCTCACCCGGGACAGGGTCGGTGAGCAATCAGCCCCAGCATTTT | CASSPGTGSVSNQPQHF